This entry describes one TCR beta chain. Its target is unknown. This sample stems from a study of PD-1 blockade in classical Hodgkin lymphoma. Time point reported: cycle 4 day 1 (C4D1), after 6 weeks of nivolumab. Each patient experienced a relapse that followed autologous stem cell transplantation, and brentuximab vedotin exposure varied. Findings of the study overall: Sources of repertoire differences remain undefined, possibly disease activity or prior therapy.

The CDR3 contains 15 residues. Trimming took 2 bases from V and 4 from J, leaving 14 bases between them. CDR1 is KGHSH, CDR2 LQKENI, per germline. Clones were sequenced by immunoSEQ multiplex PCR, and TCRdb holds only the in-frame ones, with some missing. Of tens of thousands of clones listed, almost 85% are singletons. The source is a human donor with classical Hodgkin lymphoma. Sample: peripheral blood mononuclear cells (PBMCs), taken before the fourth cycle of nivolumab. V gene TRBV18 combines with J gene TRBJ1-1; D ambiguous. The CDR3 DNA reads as TGTGCCAGCTCACCAATGGGTGAGGACTTCACTGAAGCTTTCTTT. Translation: CASSPMGEDFTEAFF. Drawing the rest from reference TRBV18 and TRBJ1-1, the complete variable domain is NAGVMQNPRHLVRRRGQEARLRCSPMKGHSHVYWYRQLPEEGLKFMVYLQKENIIDESGMPKERFSAEFPKEGPSILRIQQVVRGDSAAYFCASSPMGEDFTEAFFGQGTRLTVV.